This T cell receptor beta chain was sequenced during a study of blood T cell repertoires in COVID-19. Profiled with immunoSEQ multiplex PCR; TCRdb holds only in-frame clones, not every one. The profile shows hundreds of thousands of clones, about 83% of them singletons. Germline CDR1 SNHLY, CDR2 FYNNEI. The germline V and J ends were trimmed by 9 bases and 0 bases, with 11 bases remaining between them. The CDR3 length is 13 residues. The sample was peripheral blood. The rearrangement uses TRBV2 and TRBJ1-1; D is uncertain. The source of this sequence is a woman between 45 and 60 years old with acute or convalescent COVID-19. The CDR3 bases are TGTGCCAGTACACGAGGGCTGAACACTGAAGCTTTCTTT. The encoded protein is CASTRGLNTEAFF.